This TCR beta chain was found in a study of CD4 T cells in relation to SARS-CoV-2 and coronaviruses. Unexposed donor CD4+ T cells date from 2011-2018, before the COVID-19 pandemic. Cryopreserved PBMCs were CD4-enriched, then split into naive and memory cells. Assay: immunoSEQ multiplex PCR; the TCRdb copy retains only in-frame clones and omits some. The sample shows 60,000 to 85,000 clones, 80% to 95% of them seen only once. The CDR3 totals 16 residues. Trimming shortened V by 6 bases and J by 1 base, and 16 bases separated the two germline ends. Germline CDR1 reads SEHNR; CDR2 reads FQNEAQ (reference sequence).

The gene calls are TRBV7-9 and TRBJ1-5, with TRBD1 as a possible D gene (5 bases). Sequencing was carried out using naive CD4+ T cells from PBMCs. The subset was: naive CD4+ T cells isolated by negative enrichment. The receptor's source is a human donor in good health. CDR3 coding DNA: TGTGCCAGCAGTCCCGGGGCCGGGGTGAGCAATCAGCCCCAGCATTTT. Protein product: CASSPGAGVSNQPQHF.